Detailed here is one TCR beta chain. The antigen remains undetermined. The data originate from a study of vaccination effects on CD4 cells after COVID-19. About the study: Post-vaccine samples followed the second dose by a median of 72 days. Each well held 1.5 million to 2 million PBMC cultured with around 9.2 ug/ml peptides and around 11 IU/ml IL-2.

Measured with immunoSEQ multiplex PCR; TCRdb has only the in-frame clones, and not every one. The table shows approximately 47,000 clones, with roughly 72% occurring only once. With 6 bases removed from V and 3 bases from J, the gap between germline ends came to 23 bases. CDR3 size: 17 residues. Germline V gene sequence: CDR1 ENHRY, CDR2 SYGVKD. Subsequent to a culture period of about nine days, CD4+ T cells were isolated. Participants received two doses of either the BNT162b2 or mRNA-1273 vaccine. Nucleocapsid antibodies stayed negative before and after vaccination, showing no earlier SARS-CoV-2 infection. General study findings and limits: Late post-vaccination, clones induced by infection and those induced by vaccine underwent marked clonal contraction.

The clonotype comes from a human donor who received a COVID-19 vaccine. Sequencing used CD4+ T cells from PBMCs cultured without peptide, obtained after COVID-19 vaccination. This rearrangement joins TRBV10-3 to TRBJ1-1, with D tentatively TRBD1 (5 bases). The CDR3 bases are TGTGCCATCAGGACCGGGACTGGGTTTCAATGGGACACTGAAGCTTTCTTT. Translating it yields CAIRTGTGFQWDTEAFF.